A selection of T cell receptor beta chains follows, all from one sample in a study of T cells after yellow fever vaccination. Each CDR3 protein is one row after TCRdb ran MiXCR on the 5' RACE reads. The data hold 250,000 to 400,000 distinct CDR3 sequences, with around 4.5% observed a single time. This specimen consisted of PBMCs, obtained 15 days after the yellow fever booster vaccination. These receptors all stem from a man younger than 35 who received the YFV17D yellow fever vaccine. The CDR3 runs from the conserved cysteine through the conserved F or W. Each record gives: CDR3 protein, CDR3 DNA, J gene, clone size, V gene, D gene. The D gene is left open where the match is weak. Clone size appears in some rows only: once, few, many, or a class for an expanded clone.

CDR3aa: CASSLVWATTGELFF
CDR3nt: TGTGCCAGCAGCTTAGTGTGGGCAACAACCGGGGAGCTGTTTTTT
j_gene: TRBJ2-2
abundance: few
v_gene: TRBV7-2
d_gene: .

CDR3aa: CASSPGQPNSPLHF
CDR3nt: TGTGCCAGCAGTCCCGGACAACCTAATTCACCCCTCCACTTT
j_gene: TRBJ1-6
abundance: many
v_gene: TRBV12-3/TRBV12-4
d_gene: .

CDR3aa: CASSQEGTNEQFF
CDR3nt: TGCGCCAGCAGCCAAGAGGGTACCAATGAGCAGTTCTTC
j_gene: TRBJ2-1
abundance: many
v_gene: TRBV4-3
d_gene: .

CDR3aa: CASSVGGSNEQFF
CDR3nt: TGTGCCAGCAGCGTAGGGGGGAGCAATGAGCAGTTCTTC
j_gene: TRBJ2-1
abundance: few
v_gene: TRBV9
d_gene: .

CDR3aa: CASSQDLGTGRKGNEKLFF
CDR3nt: TGCGCCAGCAGCCAAGATCTTGGGACAGGGAGAAAAGGGAATGAAAAACTGTTTTTT
j_gene: TRBJ1-4
abundance: many
v_gene: TRBV4-3
d_gene: TRBD1

CDR3aa: CASSPSQRGLGDTQYF
CDR3nt: TGTGCCAGCAGCCCGAGCCAGCGGGGGTTGGGGGATACGCAGTATTTT
j_gene: TRBJ2-3
abundance: few
v_gene: TRBV5-4
d_gene: TRBD2

CDR3aa: CASSLWPRGTPGDTQYF
CDR3nt: TGTGCCAGCAGCTTATGGCCGCGGGGGACACCCGGGGATACGCAGTATTTT
j_gene: TRBJ2-3
abundance: few
v_gene: TRBV7-2
d_gene: .

CDR3aa: CASSPGVVYYGYTF
CDR3nt: TGCGCCAGCAGCCCAGGGGTGGTTTACTATGGCTACACCTTC
j_gene: TRBJ1-2
abundance: many
v_gene: TRBV5-1
d_gene: .

CDR3aa: CASSDMNTEAFF
CDR3nt: TGTGCCAGCAGTGACATGAACACTGAAGCTTTCTTT
j_gene: TRBJ1-1
abundance: many
v_gene: TRBV11-2
d_gene: .

CDR3aa: CASSSLAGGDTQYF
CDR3nt: TGTGCCAGCAGTTCCCTAGCGGGGGGAGATACGCAGTATTTT
j_gene: TRBJ2-3
abundance: .
v_gene: TRBV12-3/TRBV12-4
d_gene: TRBD2

CDR3aa: CATSRGWTAHTDTQYF
CDR3nt: TGTGCCACCAGCAGAGGCTGGACAGCGCACACAGATACGCAGTATTTT
j_gene: TRBJ2-3
abundance: .
v_gene: TRBV15
d_gene: .

CDR3aa: CSVAQRTNEKLFF
CDR3nt: TGCAGCGTTGCGCAGCGCACTAATGAAAAACTGTTTTTT
j_gene: TRBJ1-4
abundance: .
v_gene: TRBV29-1
d_gene: .

CDR3aa: CASSPRLAGAWELFF
CDR3nt: TGCGCCAGCAGCCCCCGACTAGCGGGGGCCTGGGAGCTGTTTTTT
j_gene: TRBJ2-2
abundance: few
v_gene: TRBV4-1
d_gene: TRBD2

CDR3aa: CASSWGGYTEAFF
CDR3nt: TGTGCCAGCAGTTGGGGGGGATACACTGAAGCTTTCTTT
j_gene: TRBJ1-1
abundance: many
v_gene: TRBV6-5
d_gene: .

CDR3aa: CASSYSWEAGANVLTF
CDR3nt: TGTGCCAGCAGTTACTCGTGGGAAGCTGGGGCCAACGTCCTGACTTTC
j_gene: TRBJ2-6
abundance: many
v_gene: TRBV6-6
d_gene: .

CDR3aa: CSAREGPGDTEAFF
CDR3nt: TGCAGTGCTAGGGAGGGCCCCGGGGACACTGAAGCTTTCTTT
j_gene: TRBJ1-1
abundance: .
v_gene: TRBV20-1
d_gene: .

CDR3aa: CASRLGGYGYTF
CDR3nt: TGTGCCAGCAGGCTGGGAGGCTATGGCTACACCTTC
j_gene: TRBJ1-2
abundance: .
v_gene: TRBV21-1
d_gene: .

CDR3aa: CASSPRPDDGYTF
CDR3nt: TGTGCCAGCTCCCCCCGGCCGGACGATGGCTACACCTTC
j_gene: TRBJ1-2
abundance: many
v_gene: TRBV5-6
d_gene: .

CDR3aa: CASSPAVKSLQETQYF
CDR3nt: TGTGCCAGCAGCCCGGCCGTTAAGAGCCTTCAAGAGACCCAGTACTTC
j_gene: TRBJ2-5
abundance: few
v_gene: TRBV3-1
d_gene: .

CDR3aa: CASKGGENTGELFF
CDR3nt: TGCGCCAGCAAGGGGGGGGAGAACACCGGGGAGCTGTTTTTT
j_gene: TRBJ2-2
abundance: .
v_gene: TRBV5-1
d_gene: .

CDR3aa: CASSNGLSNSPLHF
CDR3nt: TGTGCCAGCAGTAACGGGCTCAGTAATTCACCCCTCCACTTT
j_gene: TRBJ1-6
abundance: many
v_gene: TRBV25-1
d_gene: .

CDR3aa: CSASDEGGVFTDTQYF
CDR3nt: TGCAGTGCTAGCGATGAGGGGGGAGTATTCACAGATACGCAGTATTTT
j_gene: TRBJ2-3
abundance: .
v_gene: TRBV20-1
d_gene: .

CDR3aa: CASSRTGDNEQFF
CDR3nt: TGTGCCAGCAGCCGGACAGGGGACAATGAGCAGTTCTTC
j_gene: TRBJ2-1
abundance: many
v_gene: TRBV7-3
d_gene: TRBD1

CDR3aa: CASSLGGRPTEAFF
CDR3nt: TGTGCCAGCAGCTTAGGGGGCAGGCCAACTGAAGCTTTCTTT
j_gene: TRBJ1-1
abundance: .
v_gene: TRBV7-9
d_gene: .

CDR3aa: CATSHTRFNTGELFF
CDR3nt: TGTGCCACCTCACACACTCGATTCAACACCGGGGAGCTGTTTTTT
j_gene: TRBJ2-2
abundance: few
v_gene: TRBV12-3/TRBV12-4
d_gene: .

CDR3aa: CSAMPGKTEAFF
CDR3nt: TGCAGCGCAATGCCAGGGAAAACTGAAGCTTTCTTT
j_gene: TRBJ1-1
abundance: .
v_gene: TRBV29-1
d_gene: .

CDR3aa: CASSQGPGQAPNTEAFF
CDR3nt: TGCGCCAGCAGCCAAGGCCCGGGACAGGCCCCCAACACTGAAGCTTTCTTT
j_gene: TRBJ1-1
abundance: few
v_gene: TRBV4-3
d_gene: TRBD1

CDR3aa: CASSLFSLQGTPINYGYTF
CDR3nt: TGTGCCAGCAGTTTATTCTCGCTACAGGGCACCCCCATCAACTATGGCTACACCTTC
j_gene: TRBJ1-2
abundance: .
v_gene: TRBV27
d_gene: .

CDR3aa: CASSRDSHEKLFF
CDR3nt: TGTGCCAGCAGCCGGGACAGCCATGAAAAACTGTTTTTT
j_gene: TRBJ1-4
abundance: .
v_gene: TRBV7-2
d_gene: TRBD1

CDR3aa: CASQDRVESGELFF
CDR3nt: TGTGCCAGCCAGGACAGGGTTGAGTCCGGGGAGCTGTTTTTT
j_gene: TRBJ2-2
abundance: many
v_gene: TRBV12-3/TRBV12-4
d_gene: TRBD1

CDR3aa: CASSLLDRKETQYF
CDR3nt: TGTGCCAGCAGCCTTTTGGACAGGAAAGAGACCCAGTACTTC
j_gene: TRBJ2-5
abundance: many
v_gene: TRBV7-9
d_gene: TRBD1

CDR3aa: CASSHASYEQYF
CDR3nt: TGTGCCAGCAGCCACGCGTCCTACGAGCAGTACTTC
j_gene: TRBJ2-7
abundance: many
v_gene: TRBV7-2
d_gene: .

CDR3aa: CASSLRRGADTQYF
CDR3nt: TGTGCCAGCAGCTTACGGCGGGGGGCAGATACGCAGTATTTT
j_gene: TRBJ2-3
abundance: many
v_gene: TRBV11-2
d_gene: TRBD2

CDR3aa: CASSRGTILSYEQYF
CDR3nt: TGCGCCAGCAGCCGAGGGACTATCCTCTCCTACGAGCAGTACTTC
j_gene: TRBJ2-7
abundance: many
v_gene: TRBV4-3
d_gene: TRBD2

CDR3aa: CSAPRSGAYNEQFF
CDR3nt: TGCAGTGCTCCCCGGTCGGGGGCCTACAATGAGCAGTTCTTC
j_gene: TRBJ2-1
abundance: few
v_gene: TRBV20-1
d_gene: .

CDR3aa: CASSLMLAAPNEQFF
CDR3nt: TGTGCCAGCAGCTTAATGCTAGCGGCACCGAATGAGCAGTTCTTC
j_gene: TRBJ2-1
abundance: .
v_gene: TRBV7-3
d_gene: TRBD2

CDR3aa: CASSLVGLQEETQYF
CDR3nt: TGCGCCAGCAGCTTGGTTGGGCTTCAAGAAGAGACCCAGTACTTC
j_gene: TRBJ2-5
abundance: .
v_gene: TRBV5-1
d_gene: .

CDR3aa: CASSPVTGGSTDTQYF
CDR3nt: TGTGCCAGCTCACCAGTAACAGGGGGGAGCACAGATACGCAGTATTTT
j_gene: TRBJ2-3
abundance: many
v_gene: TRBV18
d_gene: TRBD1

CDR3aa: CASSREENQPQHF
CDR3nt: TGTGCCAGCAGCCGTGAGGAGAATCAGCCCCAGCATTTT
j_gene: TRBJ1-5
abundance: many
v_gene: TRBV11-2
d_gene: .

CDR3aa: CASSLGPPGSSYNEQFF
CDR3nt: TGTGCCAGCAGCTTGGGGCCACCAGGCAGCTCCTACAATGAGCAGTTCTTC
j_gene: TRBJ2-1
abundance: many
v_gene: TRBV5-4
d_gene: .

CDR3aa: CASSPNGAGELFF
CDR3nt: TGCGCCAGCAGCCCCAATGGGGCCGGGGAGCTGTTTTTT
j_gene: TRBJ2-2
abundance: many
v_gene: TRBV4-1
d_gene: .

CDR3aa: CASSQEWPLNTEAFF
CDR3nt: TGCGCCAGCAGCCAAGAATGGCCCTTGAACACTGAAGCTTTCTTT
j_gene: TRBJ1-1
abundance: many
v_gene: TRBV4-1
d_gene: .